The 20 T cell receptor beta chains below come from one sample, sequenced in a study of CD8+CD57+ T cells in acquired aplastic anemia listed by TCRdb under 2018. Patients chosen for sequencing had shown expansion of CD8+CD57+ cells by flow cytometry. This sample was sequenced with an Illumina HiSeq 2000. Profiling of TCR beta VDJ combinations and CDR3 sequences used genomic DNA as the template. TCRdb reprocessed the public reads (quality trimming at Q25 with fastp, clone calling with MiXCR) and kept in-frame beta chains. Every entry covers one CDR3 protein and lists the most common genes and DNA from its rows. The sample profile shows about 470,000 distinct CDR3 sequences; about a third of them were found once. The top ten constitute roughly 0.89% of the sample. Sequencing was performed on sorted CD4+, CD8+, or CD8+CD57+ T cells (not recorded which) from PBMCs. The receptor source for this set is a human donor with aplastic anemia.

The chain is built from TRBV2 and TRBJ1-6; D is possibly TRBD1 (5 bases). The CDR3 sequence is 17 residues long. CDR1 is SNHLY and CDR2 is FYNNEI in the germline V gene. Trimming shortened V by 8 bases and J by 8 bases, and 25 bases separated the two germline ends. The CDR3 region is CASSPLSVGERDSPLHF. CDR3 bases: TGTGCCAGCTCACCACTCTCGGTAGGGGAGAGGGATTCACCCCTCCACTTT.

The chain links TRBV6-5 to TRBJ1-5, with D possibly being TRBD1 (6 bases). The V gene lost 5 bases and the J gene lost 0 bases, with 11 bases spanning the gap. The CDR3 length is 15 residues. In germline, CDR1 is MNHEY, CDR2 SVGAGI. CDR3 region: CASSNRENSNQPQHF. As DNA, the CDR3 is TGTGCCAGCAGTAACAGGGAGAATAGCAATCAGCCCCAGCATTTT.

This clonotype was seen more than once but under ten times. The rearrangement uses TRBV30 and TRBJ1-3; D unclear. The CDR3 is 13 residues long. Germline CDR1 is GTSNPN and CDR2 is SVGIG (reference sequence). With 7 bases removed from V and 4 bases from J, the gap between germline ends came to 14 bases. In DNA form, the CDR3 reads TGTGCCTCCGGGGTCCAGAAAGGAAACACCATATATTTT. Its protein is CASGVQKGNTIYF.

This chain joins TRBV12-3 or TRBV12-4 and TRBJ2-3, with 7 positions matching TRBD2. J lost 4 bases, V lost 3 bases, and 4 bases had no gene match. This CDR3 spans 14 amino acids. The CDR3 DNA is TGTGCCAGCAGTTTGGGCGGGGGTCCAGATACGCAGTATTTT. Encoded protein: CASSLGGGPDTQYF.

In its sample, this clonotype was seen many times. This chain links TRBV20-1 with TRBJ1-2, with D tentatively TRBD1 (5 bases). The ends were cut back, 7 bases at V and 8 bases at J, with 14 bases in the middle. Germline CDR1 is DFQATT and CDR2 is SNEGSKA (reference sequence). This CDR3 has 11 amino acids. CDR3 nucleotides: TGCAGTGTAAGGGACGTAGAGGGCTACACCTTC. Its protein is CSVRDVEGYTF.

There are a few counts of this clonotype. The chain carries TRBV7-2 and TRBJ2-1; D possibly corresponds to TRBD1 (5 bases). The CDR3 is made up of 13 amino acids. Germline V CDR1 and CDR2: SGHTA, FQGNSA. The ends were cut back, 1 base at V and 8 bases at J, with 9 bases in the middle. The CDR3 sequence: CASSLGTMDEQFF. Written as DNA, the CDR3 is TGTGCCAGCAGCTTAGGGACAATGGATGAGCAGTTCTTC. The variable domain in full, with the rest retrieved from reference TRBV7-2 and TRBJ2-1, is GAGVSQSPSNKVTEKGKDVELRCDPISGHTALYWYRQSLGQGLEFLIYFQGNSAPDKSGLPSDRFSAERTGGSVSTLTIQRTQQEDSAVYLCASSLGTMDEQFFGPGTRLTVL.

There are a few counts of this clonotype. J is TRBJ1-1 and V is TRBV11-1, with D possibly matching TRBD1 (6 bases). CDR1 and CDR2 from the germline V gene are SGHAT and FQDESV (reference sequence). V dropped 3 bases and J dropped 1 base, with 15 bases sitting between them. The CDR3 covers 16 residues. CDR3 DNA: TGTGCCAGCAGCTTTACCAAGGGGGACGGGAACACTGAAGCTTTCTTT. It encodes CASSFTKGDGNTEAFF.

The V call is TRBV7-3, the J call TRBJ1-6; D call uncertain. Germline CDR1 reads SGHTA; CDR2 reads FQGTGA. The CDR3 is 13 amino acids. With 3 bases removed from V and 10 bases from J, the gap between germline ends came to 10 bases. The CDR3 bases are TGTGCCAGCAGCTTGACCGGGGAGTCACCCCTCCACTTT. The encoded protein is CASSLTGESPLHF.

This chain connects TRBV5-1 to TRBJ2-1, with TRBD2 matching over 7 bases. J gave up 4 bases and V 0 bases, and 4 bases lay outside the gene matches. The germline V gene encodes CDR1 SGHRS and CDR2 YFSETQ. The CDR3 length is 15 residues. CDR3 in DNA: TGCGCCAGCAGCTTGGCTAGCGGAATATACAATGAGCAGTTCTTC. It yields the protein CASSLASGIYNEQFF.

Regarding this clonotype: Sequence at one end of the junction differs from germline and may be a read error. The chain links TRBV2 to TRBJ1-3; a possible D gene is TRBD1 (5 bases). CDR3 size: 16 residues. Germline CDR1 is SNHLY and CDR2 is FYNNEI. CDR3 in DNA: TGTGCCAGCAGTGGGAGACAGTTGAACTCTGGAAACACCATGTATTTT. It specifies CASSGRQLNSGNTMYF.

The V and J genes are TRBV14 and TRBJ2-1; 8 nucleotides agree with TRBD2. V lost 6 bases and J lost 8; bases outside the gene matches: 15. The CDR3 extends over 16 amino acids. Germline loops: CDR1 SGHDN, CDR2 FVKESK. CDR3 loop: CASSLWGWGLGHEQFF. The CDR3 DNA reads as TGTGCCAGCAGTTTATGGGGATGGGGACTAGGCCATGAGCAGTTCTTC.

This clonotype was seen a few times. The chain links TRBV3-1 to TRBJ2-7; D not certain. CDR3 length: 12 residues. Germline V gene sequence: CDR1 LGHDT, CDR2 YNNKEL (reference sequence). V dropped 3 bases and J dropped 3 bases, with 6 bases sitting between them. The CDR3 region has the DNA TGTGCCAGCAGCCATTCCTACTACGAGCAGTACTTC. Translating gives CASSHSYYEQYF.

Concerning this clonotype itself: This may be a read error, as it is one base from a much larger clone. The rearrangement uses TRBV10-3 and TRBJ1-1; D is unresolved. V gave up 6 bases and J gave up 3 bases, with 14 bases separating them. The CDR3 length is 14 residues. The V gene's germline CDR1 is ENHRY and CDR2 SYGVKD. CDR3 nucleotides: TGTGCCATCAGCCCAGCCGCGAAGGACACTGAAGCTTTCTTT. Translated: CAISPAAKDTEAFF.

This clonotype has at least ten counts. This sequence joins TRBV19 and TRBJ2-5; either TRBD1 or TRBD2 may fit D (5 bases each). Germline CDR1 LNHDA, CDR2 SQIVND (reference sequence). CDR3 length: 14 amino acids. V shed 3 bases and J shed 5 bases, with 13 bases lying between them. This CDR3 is CASSMGVVSETQYF. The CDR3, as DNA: TGTGCCAGTAGTATGGGGGTTGTTTCGGAGACCCAGTACTTC.

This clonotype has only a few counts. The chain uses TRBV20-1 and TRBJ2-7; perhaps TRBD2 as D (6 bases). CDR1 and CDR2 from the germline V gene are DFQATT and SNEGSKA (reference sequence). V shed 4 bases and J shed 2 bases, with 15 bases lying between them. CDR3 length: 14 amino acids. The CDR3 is CSAIPGLDPYEQYF. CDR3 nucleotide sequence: TGCAGTGCTATCCCGGGACTTGATCCCTACGAGCAGTACTTC.

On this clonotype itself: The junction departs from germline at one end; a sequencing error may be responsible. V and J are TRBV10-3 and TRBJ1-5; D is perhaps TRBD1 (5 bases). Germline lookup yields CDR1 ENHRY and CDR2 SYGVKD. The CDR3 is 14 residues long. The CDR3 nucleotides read TGTGCCAGCAGTGAGAGGGGTTTCCATCAGCCCCAGCATTTT. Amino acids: CASSERGFHQPQHF.

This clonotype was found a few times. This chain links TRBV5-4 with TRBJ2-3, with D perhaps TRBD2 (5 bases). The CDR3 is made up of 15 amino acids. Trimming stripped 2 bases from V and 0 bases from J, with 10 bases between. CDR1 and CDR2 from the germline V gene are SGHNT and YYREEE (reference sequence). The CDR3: CASSFEGGSTDTQYF. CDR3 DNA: TGTGCCAGCAGCTTCGAGGGCGGGAGCACAGATACGCAGTATTTT.

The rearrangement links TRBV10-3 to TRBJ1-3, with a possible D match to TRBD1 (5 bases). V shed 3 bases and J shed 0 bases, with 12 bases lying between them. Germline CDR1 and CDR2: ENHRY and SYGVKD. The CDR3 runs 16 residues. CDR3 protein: CAISDRGPNSGNTIYF. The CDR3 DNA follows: TGTGCCATCAGTGATAGGGGACCGAACTCTGGAAACACCATATATTTT.

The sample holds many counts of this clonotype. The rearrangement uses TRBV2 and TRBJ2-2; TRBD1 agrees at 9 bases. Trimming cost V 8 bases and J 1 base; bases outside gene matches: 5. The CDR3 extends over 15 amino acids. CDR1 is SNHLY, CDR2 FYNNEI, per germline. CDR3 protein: CASVPGQGNTGELFF. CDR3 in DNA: TGTGCCAGCGTACCGGGACAGGGGAACACCGGGGAGCTGTTTTTT.

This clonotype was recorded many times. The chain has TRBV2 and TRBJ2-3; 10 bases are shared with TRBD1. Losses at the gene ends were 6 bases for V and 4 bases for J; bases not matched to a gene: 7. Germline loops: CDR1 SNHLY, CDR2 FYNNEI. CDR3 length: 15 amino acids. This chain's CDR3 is CASRKDRGKSDTQYF. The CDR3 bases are TGTGCCAGCAGGAAGGACAGGGGGAAGTCAGATACGCAGTATTTT.